This is a list of T cell receptor beta chains from one sample in a study of vaccination effects on CD4 cells after COVID-19. Measured with immunoSEQ multiplex PCR; TCRdb has only the in-frame clones, and not every one. The table has tens of thousands of clones, approximately 81% seen once. These receptors have no known antigen. The sequenced sample was CD4+ T cells from PBMCs cultured with HCoV-229E spike peptides, obtained before COVID-19 vaccination. The receptors stem from a human donor who received a COVID-19 vaccine. Each CDR3 is given with its conserved first and last residue. The D gene is left open where the match is weak. Where a row states a size, it is once, few, many or the class of an expanded clone; other rows omit it.

d_call | clone_size | j_call | v_call | cdr3_nt | cdr3_aa
. | . | TRBJ2-6 | TRBV9 | TGTGCCAGCAGCGTAGGGGGCTCTGGGGCCAACGTCCTGACTTTC | CASSVGGSGANVLTF
. | once | TRBJ2-2 | TRBV6-2/TRBV6-3 | TGTGCCAGCAGTTTGCGCACCGGGGAGCTGTTTTTT | CASSLRTGELFF
. | few | TRBJ1-2 | TRBV7-9 | TGTGCCAGCAGCTTACAAGGATCCGGCTACACCTTC | CASSLQGSGYTF
. | once | TRBJ1-2 | TRBV6-1 | TGTGCCAGCAGTGAAAACGGGAATGGAGGCTACACCTTC | CASSENGNGGYTF
TRBD1 | . | TRBJ1-2 | TRBV6-6 | TGTGCCAGCAGGGAAACCGGGACAGACTATGGCTACACCTTC | CASRETGTDYGYTF
. | . | TRBJ2-1 | TRBV14 | TGTGCCAGCAGCCAATTCACTAGTCTCAATTACAATGAGCAGTTCTTC | CASSQFTSLNYNEQFF
TRBD2 | . | TRBJ2-5 | TRBV5-1 | TGCGCCAGCAGCTTGAGTCTAGCGGGGGGCCAAGAGACCCAGTACTTC | CASSLSLAGGQETQYF
. | . | TRBJ2-3 | TRBV12-3/TRBV12-4 | TGTGCCAGCAGTTTTTTGGGGGCAGATACGCAGTATTTT | CASSFLGADTQYF
. | . | TRBJ1-1 | TRBV4-2 | TGTGCCAGCAGCCCCTTGCGCGGAGAAGTGAACACTGAAGCTTTCTTT | CASSPLRGEVNTEAFF
. | . | TRBJ2-1 | TRBV19 | TGTGCCAGTAGTGCGGGCCTCCCCGGCGGTGAGCAGTTCTTC | CASSAGLPGGEQFF
. | few | TRBJ1-5 | TRBV5-1 | TGCGCCAGCAGTCCCCGGGGAGGTCAGCCCCAGCATTTT | CASSPRGGQPQHF
TRBD1 | . | TRBJ1-2 | TRBV24-1 | TGTGCCACCAGTGACCCAGACAGGGATCCCTATGGCTACACCTTC | CATSDPDRDPYGYTF
TRBD1 | . | TRBJ1-2 | TRBV7-2 | TGTGCCAGCAGCTTAAGGGACAGGGGAAACTATGGCTACACCTTC | CASSLRDRGNYGYTF
. | . | TRBJ2-5 | TRBV5-1 | TGCGCCAGCAGCTTGTTGGGGGCAGGGGAGACCCAGTACTTC | CASSLLGAGETQYF
. | . | TRBJ1-1 | TRBV28 | TGTGCCAGCAGTAAAACGGCCCACGGCCAGCGGGCTGAAGCTTTCTTT | CASSKTAHGQRAEAFF
. | few | TRBJ1-4 | TRBV18 | TGTGCCAGCTCACCAACGACCTCTAATGAAAAACTGTTTTTT | CASSPTTSNEKLFF
TRBD2 | . | TRBJ2-5 | TRBV6-2/TRBV6-3 | TGTGCCAGCAGTTACTCGAGACAGCGGGGGGGCCGTTGGGGAGGAAGAGAGACCCAGTACTTC | CASSYSRQRGGRWGGRETQYF
. | . | TRBJ1-2 | TRBV2 | TGTGCCAGCAGTGAGGATTTATTGGGGCAGGGCCCGTATGGCTACACCTTC | CASSEDLLGQGPYGYTF
. | . | TRBJ1-3 | TRBV19 | TGTGCCAGTACTCCCCCCCGGGGGCGCGGAAACACCATATATTTT | CASTPPRGRGNTIYF
. | . | TRBJ2-3 | TRBV27 | TGTGCCAGCAGTACCTCTCGGACAGATACGCAGTATTTT | CASSTSRTDTQYF
TRBD1 | . | TRBJ2-3 | TRBV7-7 | TGTGCCAGCAGCTTAACAGGGGTCAGCACAGATACGCAGTATTTT | CASSLTGVSTDTQYF
. | . | TRBJ2-3 | TRBV4-1 | TGCGCCAGCAGCCAAGTGCTCGGGGGGCGAGGGGCAGATACGCAGTATTTT | CASSQVLGGRGADTQYF
TRBD1 | . | TRBJ2-5 | TRBV2 | TGTGCCAGCAGTGGACAGGGCATGGGGCTTGAGACCCAGTACTTC | CASSGQGMGLETQYF
TRBD1 | few | TRBJ1-4 | TRBV7-2 | TGTGCCAGCAGCCCCCCGTCGGGTGGGACAGGGGATGAAAAACTGTTTTTT | CASSPPSGGTGDEKLFF
. | . | TRBJ2-2 | TRBV5-6 | TGTGCCAGCAGCCTCCGGGACACTCTATTCTCGGGGGAGCTGTTTTTT | CASSLRDTLFSGELFF
. | few | TRBJ1-1 | TRBV9 | TGTGCCAGCAGCGGATCCCTGAACACTGAAGCTTTCTTT | CASSGSLNTEAFF
TRBD1 | once | TRBJ2-1 | TRBV19 | TGTGCCAGTACCAGACAGGGTGCTAATGAGCAGTTCTTC | CASTRQGANEQFF
. | once | TRBJ2-1 | TRBV6-2/TRBV6-3 | TGTGCCAGCAGCTATAGAGAAGGTGAGCAGTTCTTC | CASSYREGEQFF
. | few | TRBJ1-6 | TRBV18 | TGTGCCAGCTCACAGGGTGGTAATTCACCCCTCCACTTT | CASSQGGNSPLHF
. | . | TRBJ2-2 | TRBV5-1 | TGCGCCAGCAGCTCGACAAAGACCGGGGAGCTGTTTTTT | CASSSTKTGELFF
TRBD2 | . | TRBJ2-3 | TRBV2 | TGTGCCAGCAGGCGGGGGGGAATCACAGATACGCAGTATTTT | CASRRGGITDTQYF
. | . | TRBJ1-5 | TRBV2 | TGTGCCAGCAGTAGGGACGGAAGCTCCCCGAGCAATCAGCCCCAGCATTTT | CASSRDGSSPSNQPQHF
. | . | TRBJ2-5 | TRBV5-1 | TGCGCCAGCAGCTTCGTTCCGGGGCCAGAGACCCAGTACTTC | CASSFVPGPETQYF